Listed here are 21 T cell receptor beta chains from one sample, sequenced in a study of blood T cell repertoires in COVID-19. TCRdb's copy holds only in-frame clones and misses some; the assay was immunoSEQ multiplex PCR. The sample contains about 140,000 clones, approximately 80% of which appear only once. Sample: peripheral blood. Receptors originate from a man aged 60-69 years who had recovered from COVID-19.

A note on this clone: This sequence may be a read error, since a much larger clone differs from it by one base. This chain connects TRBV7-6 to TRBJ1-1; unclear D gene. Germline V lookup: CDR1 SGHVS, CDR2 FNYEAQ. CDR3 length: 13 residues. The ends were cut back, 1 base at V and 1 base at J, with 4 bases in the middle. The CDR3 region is CASSLGQNTEAFF. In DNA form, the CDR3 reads TGTGCCAGCAGCTTAGGGCAGAACACTGAAGCTTTCTTT.

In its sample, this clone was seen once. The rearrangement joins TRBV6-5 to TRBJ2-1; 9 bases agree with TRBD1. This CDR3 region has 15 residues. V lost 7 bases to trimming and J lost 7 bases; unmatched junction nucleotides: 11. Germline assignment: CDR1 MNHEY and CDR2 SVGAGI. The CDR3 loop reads CASNAGTGNWNEQFF. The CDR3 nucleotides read TGTGCCAGCAACGCTGGGACAGGGAATTGGAATGAGCAGTTCTTC.

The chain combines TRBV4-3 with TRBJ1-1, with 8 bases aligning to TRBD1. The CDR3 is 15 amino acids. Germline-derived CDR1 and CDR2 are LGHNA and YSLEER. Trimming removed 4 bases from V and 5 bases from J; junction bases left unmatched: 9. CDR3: CASSRFGQGGTEAFF. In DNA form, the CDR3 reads TGCGCCAGCAGCCGTTTCGGACAGGGAGGAACTGAAGCTTTCTTT.

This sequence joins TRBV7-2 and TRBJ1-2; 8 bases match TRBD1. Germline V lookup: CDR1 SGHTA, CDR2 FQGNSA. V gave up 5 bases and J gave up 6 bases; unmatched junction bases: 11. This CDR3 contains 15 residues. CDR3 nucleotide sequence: TGTGCCAGCAGCCCACAATCAGGGGGCGCGGATGGCTACACCTTC. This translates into CASSPQSGGADGYTF.

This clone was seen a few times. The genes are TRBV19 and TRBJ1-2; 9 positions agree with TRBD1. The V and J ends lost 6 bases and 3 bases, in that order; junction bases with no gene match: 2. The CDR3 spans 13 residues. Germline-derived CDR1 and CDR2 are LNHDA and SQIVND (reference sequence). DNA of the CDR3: TGTGCCAGTAGGGGACAGGGAGACTATGGCTACACCTTC. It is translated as CASRGQGDYGYTF.

CDR3 in amino acids: CASSQEGLAGFEQFF. Written as DNA, the CDR3 is TGTGCCAGCAGCCAAGAAGGACTAGCGGGATTTGAGCAGTTCTTC. The rearrangement links TRBV14 to TRBJ2-1; 12 positions agree with TRBD2. J was trimmed by 9 bases and V by 0 bases; bases with no gene match: 3. The CDR3 is made up of 15 amino acids. The V gene's germline CDR1 is SGHDN and CDR2 FVKESK.

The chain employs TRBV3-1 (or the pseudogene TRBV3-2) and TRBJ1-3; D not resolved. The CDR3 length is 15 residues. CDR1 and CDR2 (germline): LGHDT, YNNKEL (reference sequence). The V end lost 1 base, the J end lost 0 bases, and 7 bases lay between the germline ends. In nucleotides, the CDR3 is TGTGCCAGCAGCCAAGCACGGAGCTCTGGAAACACCATATATTTT. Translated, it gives CASSQARSSGNTIYF.

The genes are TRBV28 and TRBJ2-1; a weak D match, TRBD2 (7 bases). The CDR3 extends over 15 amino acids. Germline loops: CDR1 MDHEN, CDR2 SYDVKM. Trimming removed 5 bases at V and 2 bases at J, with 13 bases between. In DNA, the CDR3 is TGTGCCAGCAGTCCCACCGGGGGGCCCTACAATGAGCAGTTCTTC. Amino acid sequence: CASSPTGGPYNEQFF.

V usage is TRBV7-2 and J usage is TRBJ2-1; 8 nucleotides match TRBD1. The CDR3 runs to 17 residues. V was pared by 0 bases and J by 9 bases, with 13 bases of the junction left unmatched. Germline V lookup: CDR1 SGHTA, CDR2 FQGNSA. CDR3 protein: CASSLAPGQALWGEQFF. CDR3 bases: TGTGCCAGCAGCTTAGCCCCGGGACAGGCGTTATGGGGTGAGCAGTTCTTC.

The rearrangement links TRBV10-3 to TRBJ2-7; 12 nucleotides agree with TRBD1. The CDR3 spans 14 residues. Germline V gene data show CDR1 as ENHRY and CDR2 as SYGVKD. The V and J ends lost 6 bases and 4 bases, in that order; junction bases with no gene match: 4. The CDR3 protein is CAISLGQGAYEQYF. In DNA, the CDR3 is TGTGCCATCAGCCTGGGACAGGGGGCTTACGAGCAGTACTTC.

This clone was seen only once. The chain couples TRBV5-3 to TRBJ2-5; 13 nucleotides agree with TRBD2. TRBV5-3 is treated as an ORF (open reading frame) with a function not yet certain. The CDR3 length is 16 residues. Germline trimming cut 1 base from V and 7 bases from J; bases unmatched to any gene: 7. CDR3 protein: CARSLKTSGGPSTQYF. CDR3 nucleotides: TGTGCCAGAAGCTTGAAGACTAGCGGGGGGCCCTCGACCCAGTACTTC.

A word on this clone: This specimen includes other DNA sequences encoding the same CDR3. This CDR3 is CASSLDRDTEAFF. Here the CDR3 DNA reads TGTGCCAGCAGCTTGGACAGGGACACTGAAGCTTTCTTT. The chain links TRBV5-6 to TRBJ1-1, with D perhaps TRBD1 (6 bases). Germline CDR1 reads SGHDT; CDR2 reads YYEEEE. The V gene lost 0 bases and the J gene lost 3 bases, with 6 bases spanning the gap. CDR3 size: 13 residues.

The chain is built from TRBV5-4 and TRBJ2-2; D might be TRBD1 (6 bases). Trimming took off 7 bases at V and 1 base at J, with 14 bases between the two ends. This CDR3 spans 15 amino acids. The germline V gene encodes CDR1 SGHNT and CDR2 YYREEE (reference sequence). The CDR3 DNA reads TGTGCCAGCGGCCAACAGGGATTGAACACCGGGGAGCTGTTTTTT. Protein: CASGQQGLNTGELFF.

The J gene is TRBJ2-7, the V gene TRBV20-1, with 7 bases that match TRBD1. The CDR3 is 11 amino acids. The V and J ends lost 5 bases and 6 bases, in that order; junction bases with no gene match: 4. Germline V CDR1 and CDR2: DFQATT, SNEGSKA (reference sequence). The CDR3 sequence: CSAPYRGEQYF. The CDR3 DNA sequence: TGCAGTGCTCCCTACAGGGGCGAGCAGTACTTC.

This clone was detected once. For the CDR3, the DNA is TGTGCCAGCAGTCACAGGGGCTGGCTGTTTTTT. It codes for CASSHRGWLFF. The chain couples TRBV6-5 to TRBJ2-2, with 7 positions matching TRBD1. The CDR3 is 11 residues long. Trimming cost V 5 bases and J 13 bases; bases outside gene matches: 4. Germline CDR1 MNHEY, CDR2 SVGAGI.

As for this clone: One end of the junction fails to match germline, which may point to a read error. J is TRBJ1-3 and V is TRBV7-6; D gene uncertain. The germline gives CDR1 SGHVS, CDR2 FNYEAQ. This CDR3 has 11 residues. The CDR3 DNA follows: TGTGCCAGCAGCCCTGGAGACACCATATATTTT. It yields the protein CASSPGDTIYF.

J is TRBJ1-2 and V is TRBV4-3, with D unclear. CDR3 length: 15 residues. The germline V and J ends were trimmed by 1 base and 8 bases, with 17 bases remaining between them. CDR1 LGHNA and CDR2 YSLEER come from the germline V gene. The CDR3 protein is CASSQGRQEARGYTF. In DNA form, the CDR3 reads TGCGCCAGCAGCCAAGGCCGCCAGGAGGCACGGGGCTACACCTTC.

CDR3 bases: TGTGCCAGCACGGGGACAGTATTTTCAAATACGCAGTATTTT. This codes for CASTGTVFSNTQYF. The chain carries TRBV11-2 and TRBJ2-3, with 7 bases that match TRBD1. The ends lost 7 bases at V and 7 bases at J; junction bases unmatched: 11. This CDR3 has 14 amino acids. From germline, CDR1 is SGHAT and CDR2 FQNNGV.

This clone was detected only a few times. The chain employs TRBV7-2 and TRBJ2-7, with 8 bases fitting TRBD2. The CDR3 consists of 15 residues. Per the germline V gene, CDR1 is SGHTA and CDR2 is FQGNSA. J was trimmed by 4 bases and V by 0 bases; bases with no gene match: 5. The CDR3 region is CASSLAGTRTYEQYF. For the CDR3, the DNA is TGTGCCAGCAGCTTAGCCGGGACTAGAACATACGAGCAGTACTTC.

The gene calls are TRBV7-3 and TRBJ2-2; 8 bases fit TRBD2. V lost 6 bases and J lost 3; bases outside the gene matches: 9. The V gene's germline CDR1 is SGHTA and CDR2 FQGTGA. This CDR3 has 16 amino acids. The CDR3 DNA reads TGTGCCAGCAGTCCTTTAGCGGGAAGGGACACCGGGGAGCTGTTTTTT. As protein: CASSPLAGRDTGELFF. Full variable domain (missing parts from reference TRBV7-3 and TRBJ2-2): GAGVSQTPSNKVTEKGKYVELRCDPISGHTALYWYRQSLGQGPEFLIYFQGTGAADDSGLPNDRFFAVRPEGSVSTLKIQRTERGDSAVYLCASSPLAGRDTGELFFGEGSRLTVL.

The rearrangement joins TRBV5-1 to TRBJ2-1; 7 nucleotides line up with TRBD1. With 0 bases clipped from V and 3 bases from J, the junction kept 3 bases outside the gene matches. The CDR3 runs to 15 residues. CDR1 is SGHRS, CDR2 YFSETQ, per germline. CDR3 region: CASSLASGGYNEQFF. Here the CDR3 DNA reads TGCGCCAGCAGCTTGGCCTCAGGGGGCTACAATGAGCAGTTCTTC.